These 31 T cell receptor beta chains were sequenced from one sample in a study of beta chain features in type 1 diabetes. No antigen is known for these receptors. The investigators reverse transcribed all of the isolated RNA, so they sequenced expressed TCRB transcripts. Assay: immunoSEQ multiplex PCR; the TCRdb copy retains only in-frame clones and omits some. Of more than 300,000 clones detected, roughly 13% appear once; the ten largest clones hold roughly 0.0097%. Study-wide points: Type 1 diabetes patients showed a moderate but significant shortening of TCRB CDR3s in all four CD4+ subsets.

The sample taken for sequencing was naive CD4+ T cells from blood. The receptors stem from a woman aged 18-29 years with type 1 diabetes.

This clone was counted between two and nine times. The chain joins TRBV19 to TRBJ1-1; 10 bases map to TRBD1. This CDR3 contains 14 residues. The germline CDR1 and CDR2 sequences are LNHDA and SQIVND (reference sequence). V gave up 7 bases and J gave up 5 bases; unmatched junction bases: 7. CDR3 region: CASTDRGRGTEAFF. In DNA, the CDR3 is TGTGCCAGTACTGACAGGGGGCGCGGAACTGAAGCTTTCTTT.

The CDR3 loop reads CASSDDLAVSTDTQYF. CDR3 in DNA: TGTGCCAGCAGCGACGACCTAGCGGTGAGCACAGATACGCAGTATTTT. The rearrangement uses TRBV7-2 and TRBJ2-3; 7 bases align to TRBD2. Germline trimming cut 5 bases from V and 0 bases from J; bases unmatched to any gene: 8. Germline V gives CDR1 SGHTA, CDR2 FQGNSA. The length of the CDR3 is 16 residues.

This clone was detected only a few times. The V gene is TRBV15, the J gene TRBJ2-3; 10 bases align to TRBD2. The length of the CDR3 is 15 residues. The V gene's germline CDR1 is LNHNV and CDR2 YYDKDF (reference sequence). V was pared by 5 bases and J by 11 bases, with 13 bases of the junction left unmatched. The CDR3 nucleotides read TGTGCCACCAGCGTCGATGTGCCTAGCGGGAGAAAGCAGTATTTT. Its protein is CATSVDVPSGRKQYF.

The rearrangement links TRBV7-9 to TRBJ2-5; 7 bases match TRBD1. CDR1 is SEHNR, CDR2 FQNEAQ, per germline (reference sequence). Trimming removed 1 base from V and 2 bases from J; junction bases left unmatched: 4. This CDR3 region has 15 residues. In nucleotides, the CDR3 is TGTGCCAGCAGCTTAGGGGACAGTCTTCAAGAGACCCAGTACTTC. This encodes CASSLGDSLQETQYF.

The chain joins TRBV4-1 to TRBJ1-2; 8 nucleotides agree with TRBD1. CDR3 length: 19 residues. Losses at the gene ends were 2 bases for V and 4 bases for J; bases not matched to a gene: 18. Per the germline V gene, CDR1 is MGHRA and CDR2 is YSYEKL. Here the CDR3 DNA reads TGCGCCAGCAGCCAACCACTACGTTCGAGGGACAGGCTTGGCTATGGCTACACCTTC. Translated, it gives CASSQPLRSRDRLGYGYTF.

The V and J genes are TRBV5-1 and TRBJ2-5; unclear D gene. The CDR3 is 15 residues long. Trimming removed 0 bases at V and 7 bases at J, with 16 bases between. From germline, CDR1 is SGHRS and CDR2 YFSETQ. This CDR3 reads CASSLDARRLGTQYF. DNA for the CDR3: TGCGCCAGCAGCTTGGACGCGAGGCGGCTGGGGACCCAGTACTTC.

This clone was observed a few times. This chain connects TRBV15 to TRBJ2-7; weak D call: TRBD2 (5 bases). Germline-derived CDR1 and CDR2 are LNHNV and YYDKDF (reference sequence). V dropped 0 bases and J dropped 6 bases, with 18 bases sitting between them. This CDR3 is 16 amino acids long. The CDR3 region has the DNA TGTGCCACCAGCAGAGATCAAGGGAGTTGGAAGTCCGAGCAGTACTTC. Translating gives CATSRDQGSWKSEQYF. The whole variable domain, remainder taken from reference TRBV15 and TRBJ2-7, is DAMVIQNPRYQVTQFGKPVTLSCSQTLNHNVMYWYQQKSSQAPKLLFHYYDKDFNNEADTPDNFQSRRPNTSFCFLDIRSPGLGDTAMYLCATSRDQGSWKSEQYFGPGTRLTVT.

The sample holds a few counts of this clone. This chain uses TRBV19 with TRBJ2-7; the D gene is possibly TRBD2 (6 bases). Trimming removed 9 bases from V and 3 bases from J, with 12 bases in between. From germline, CDR1 is LNHDA and CDR2 SQIVND (reference sequence). This CDR3 region has 12 residues. CDR3 in amino acids: CASGDSNYEQYF. The CDR3 DNA sequence: TGTGCCAGCGGGGACTCCAACTACGAGCAGTACTTC.

Only a few counts were recorded for this clone. V usage is TRBV11-2 and J usage is TRBJ2-7; D is ambiguous. CDR1 is SGHAT and CDR2 is FQNNGV in the germline V gene. Trimming removed 5 bases at V and 5 bases at J, with 22 bases between. This CDR3 has 16 amino acids. The CDR3 loop is CASSSTPIPRLHEQYF. CDR3 bases: TGTGCCAGCAGCAGCACGCCGATCCCTCGTCTCCACGAGCAGTACTTC.

V and J are TRBV27 and TRBJ2-6; 12 nucleotides match TRBD1. In germline, CDR1 is MNHEY, CDR2 SMNVEV (reference sequence). With V trimmed by 4 bases and J by 2 bases, 3 bases remained unmatched. The CDR3 spans 17 residues. The CDR3 coding sequence is TGTGCCAGCAGTTCGGGGACAGGGGGCCCTGGGGCCAACGTCCTGACTTTC. This encodes CASSSGTGGPGANVLTF.

The rearrangement uses TRBV7-9 and TRBJ2-5; 10 bases map to TRBD1. Trimming took 5 bases from V and 5 from J; bases not matched to a gene: 8. The CDR3 is 15 amino acids. CDR1 and CDR2 from the germline V gene are SEHNR and FQNEAQ (reference sequence). In DNA form, the CDR3 reads TGTGCCAGCAGCCCAGCCAGGGACAGGGGTGAGACCCAGTACTTC. It translates to CASSPARDRGETQYF.

This chain uses TRBV14 with TRBJ2-1; no definite D call. This CDR3 region has 16 residues. In germline, CDR1 is SGHDN, CDR2 FVKESK. The V gene lost 4 bases and the J gene lost 0 bases, with 13 bases spanning the gap. CDR3 bases: TGTGCCAGCAGCCTCGGCCTGAGGAGCTCCTACAATGAGCAGTTCTTC. It encodes CASSLGLRSSYNEQFF.

This clone was detected a few times. V usage is TRBV28 and J usage is TRBJ2-1; 14 bases are a match to TRBD2. Trimming took 2 bases from V and 7 from J; bases not matched to a gene: 7. Germline assignment: CDR1 MDHEN and CDR2 SYDVKM. CDR3 length equals 17 residues. CDR3 DNA: TGTGCCAGCAGTTTAGCCAGACTAGCGGGAGGGCGTAATGAGCAGTTCTTC. It encodes CASSLARLAGGRNEQFF.

V is TRBV7-6 and J is TRBJ1-5; D uncertain. The V end lost 0 bases, the J end lost 3 bases, and 6 bases lay between the germline ends. The V gene's germline CDR1 is SGHVS and CDR2 FNYEAQ. This CDR3 region has 14 residues. The CDR3 sequence: CASSLALLNQPQHF. Written as DNA, the CDR3 is TGTGCCAGCAGCTTAGCCCTCCTCAATCAGCCCCAGCATTTT.

The V gene is TRBV7-6, the J gene TRBJ2-5, with 7 bases lining up with TRBD1. The CDR3 consists of 18 residues. Per the germline V gene, CDR1 is SGHVS and CDR2 is FNYEAQ. V was clipped by 6 bases and J by 3 bases; unmatched bases: 19. The CDR3 sequence: CASRKTGNIGPQEETQYF. CDR3 sequence (DNA): TGTGCCAGCAGGAAGACAGGGAATATAGGACCCCAAGAAGAGACCCAGTACTTC.

The chain combines TRBV18 with TRBJ2-1; TRBD2 matches at 10 bases. The CDR3 spans 16 residues. Germline V CDR1 and CDR2: KGHSH, LQKENI. V gave up 2 bases and J gave up 9 bases; unmatched junction bases: 10. The CDR3 loop is CASSPVASGRMSEQFF. In DNA form, the CDR3 reads TGTGCCAGCTCACCAGTTGCTAGCGGGAGAATGAGTGAGCAGTTCTTC.

Notes on this clone: In the same sample, other DNA sequences code for this CDR3. The chain links TRBV5-1 to TRBJ1-2; TRBD1 agrees at 9 bases. The trim removed 0 bases at V and 4 bases at J, leaving 1 base unmatched. Germline CDR1 and CDR2: SGHRS and YFSETQ. The CDR3 contains 14 residues. The CDR3 DNA reads TGCGCCAGCAGCTTGGGGACAGGGGCCTATGGCTACACCTTC. It codes for CASSLGTGAYGYTF.

This chain joins TRBV9 and TRBJ2-5, with 7 bases fitting TRBD1. The CDR3 length is 14 residues. After removal of 0 bases from V and 3 bases from J, the junction contained 2 bases not matched to a gene. The germline V gene has CDR1 SGDLS and CDR2 YYNGEE. The CDR3 DNA follows: TGTGCCAGCAGCGTAGGACAGGGCGAAGAGACCCAGTACTTC. Its protein product is CASSVGQGEETQYF.

The gene calls are TRBV9 and TRBJ2-3; 10 bases align to TRBD2. The CDR3 has 17 amino acids. J gave up 2 bases and V 3 bases, and 9 bases lay outside the gene matches. Looked up from germline, CDR1 is SGDLS and CDR2 is YYNGEE. The DNA for the CDR3 is TGTGCCAGCAGCGCGGGGGCACTAGCGGGACTCACAGATACGCAGTATTTT. Translating gives CASSAGALAGLTDTQYF. Combining the CDR3 with reference TRBV9 and TRBJ2-3 gives the whole variable domain DSGVTQTPKHLITATGQRVTLRCSPRSGDLSVYWYQQSLDQGLQFLIQYYNGEERAKGNILERFSAQQFPDLHSELNLSSLELGDSALYFCASSAGALAGLTDTQYFGPGTRLTVL.

The rearrangement uses TRBV18 and TRBJ2-3; D not resolved. CDR1 is KGHSH and CDR2 is LQKENI in the germline V gene. Trimming pared 3 bases from V and 3 bases from J, leaving 7 bases between. CDR3 length: 13 amino acids. CDR3 protein: CASSPLRTDTQYF. The CDR3 coding sequence is TGTGCCAGCTCACCCCTTAGAACAGATACGCAGTATTTT. Full variable domain (outside the CDR3, taken from reference TRBV18 and TRBJ2-3): NAGVMQNPRHLVRRRGQEARLRCSPMKGHSHVYWYRQLPEEGLKFMVYLQKENIIDESGMPKERFSAEFPKEGPSILRIQQVVRGDSAAYFCASSPLRTDTQYFGPGTRLTVL.

The rearrangement links TRBV4-3 to TRBJ1-2; D is possibly TRBD1 (6 bases). The CDR3 contains 16 residues. With 3 bases removed from V and 4 bases from J, the gap between germline ends came to 18 bases. Per germline, CDR1 LGHNA and CDR2 YSLEER. The DNA for the CDR3 is TGCGCCAGCAGCCAGGAACTCCAACAGGGTACCTATGGCTACACCTTC. Protein: CASSQELQQGTYGYTF.

The chain uses TRBV9 and TRBJ2-3; 15 bases map to TRBD2. The ends lost 4 bases at V and 6 bases at J; junction bases unmatched: 6. The CDR3 is made up of 16 amino acids. Germline V gene data show CDR1 as SGDLS and CDR2 as YYNGEE. This chain's CDR3 is CASSTSGTSGRDTQYF. The CDR3 DNA sequence: TGTGCCAGCAGCACCTCCGGGACTAGCGGGAGGGATACGCAGTATTTT.

The V and J genes are TRBV5-1 and TRBJ2-2, with D possibly matching TRBD2 (6 bases). This CDR3 is built from 14 residues. Trimming cost V 0 bases and J 8 bases, with 11 bases left between them. CDR1 is SGHRS and CDR2 is YFSETQ in the germline V gene. The CDR3 DNA reads as TGCGCCAGCAGCTTGGCCCAAGGACTAGGGGAGCTGTTTTTT. Encoded protein: CASSLAQGLGELFF.

This clone has only a few counts. Other DNA variants within this sample encode the same CDR3. This chain joins TRBV28 and TRBJ2-7; D gene unclear. Per germline, CDR1 MDHEN and CDR2 SYDVKM. The CDR3 runs 12 residues. The V gene lost 3 bases and the J gene lost 0 bases, with 3 bases spanning the gap. The CDR3 DNA reads as TGTGCCAGCAGTTTCAGCTCCTACGAGCAGTACTTC. Protein sequence: CASSFSSYEQYF. The full variable domain, completed using reference TRBV28 and TRBJ2-7, is DVKVTQSSRYLVKRTGEKVFLECVQDMDHENMFWYRQDPGLGLRLIYFSYDVKMKEKGDIPEGYSVSREKKERFSLILESASTNQTSMYLCASSFSSYEQYFGPGTRLTVT.

This sequence joins TRBV4-3 and TRBJ2-1, with D tentatively TRBD2 (5 bases). Trimming pared 2 bases from V and 8 bases from J, leaving 19 bases between. Germline values: CDR1 LGHNA, CDR2 YSLEER. This CDR3 spans 16 amino acids. The CDR3 region has the DNA TGCGCCAGCAGCCAAAAGCGGCGGCTGACTTCGGATGAGCAGTTCTTC. Translating it yields CASSQKRRLTSDEQFF.

This clone has more than one count but fewer than ten. The chain has TRBV9 and TRBJ2-6; 10 bases fit TRBD1. Trimming took 5 bases from V and 2 from J; bases not matched to a gene: 13. Germline V gene lookup returns CDR1 SGDLS and CDR2 YYNGEE. CDR3 size: 19 residues. CDR3 in amino acids: CASRDTTGGLVTGANVLTF. CDR3 in DNA: TGTGCCAGCAGAGATACGACAGGGGGCTTGGTAACTGGGGCCAACGTCCTGACTTTC.

This chain connects TRBV5-4 to TRBJ2-1, with D perhaps TRBD2 (6 bases). V shed 1 base and J shed 8 bases, with 13 bases lying between them. CDR3 length equals 14 residues. Germline V CDR1 and CDR2: SGHNT, YYREEE (reference sequence). The CDR3 sequence: CASSLWWSGDEQFF. CDR3 bases: TGTGCCAGCAGCTTGTGGTGGTCGGGAGATGAGCAGTTCTTC.

This clone occurred a few times. V is TRBV28 and J is TRBJ2-7; 7 bases are a match to TRBD1. Looked up from germline, CDR1 is MDHEN and CDR2 is SYDVKM. This CDR3 has 15 amino acids. V lost 5 bases, J lost 0 bases, and 7 bases stayed unmatched. The CDR3 coding sequence is TGTGCCAGCAGTCTCTCCGGGACAGCCTCCTACGAGCAGTACTTC. It specifies CASSLSGTASYEQYF.

There are a few counts of this clone. The V and J genes are TRBV21-1 and TRBJ2-7; TRBD1 reflects the table's D call only, with no check against the DNA. TRBV21-1 is shown as a pseudogene. This CDR3 has 13 amino acids. CDR3 residues: CASSPQGGEEQYF. DNA for the CDR3: TGTGCCAGCAGCCCCCAGGGGGGAGAAGAGCAGTACTTC.

This clone was counted a few times. V gene TRBV30 combines with J gene TRBJ1-4; the D is unclear. Trimming took 6 bases from V and 5 from J, leaving 13 bases between them. CDR1 and CDR2 from the germline V gene are GTSNPN and SVGIG (reference sequence). There are 13 residues in the CDR3. The CDR3 sequence: CACRDIRNEKLFF. CDR3 DNA: TGTGCCTGCAGAGACATCAGGAATGAAAAACTGTTTTTT.

A few counts support this clone. The V gene is TRBV5-1, the J gene TRBJ1-6; D may be TRBD1 (6 bases). The CDR3 spans 15 residues. V was cut by 3 bases and J by 0 bases, with 7 bases left in between. Germline-derived CDR1 and CDR2 are SGHRS and YFSETQ. The CDR3 DNA is TGCGCCAGCAGCTCAGGGGCCTCCTATAATTCACCCCTCCACTTT. Encoded protein: CASSSGASYNSPLHF.